This passage covers 7 T cell receptor beta chains from one sample sequenced in a study of human T cells and chemical hapten exposure. TCRdb re-called the RACE reads through MiXCR, storing one row per CDR3 protein. The table includes 340,000 or so distinct CDR3 sequences, around 7% detected once. Sample time point: patch test 1, 2 weeks after DPC sensitization. Treatment of the sample: therapeutic diphenylcyclopropenone sensitization with weekly scalp DPC. The sample consisted of whole blood, taken in connection with sensitization to the hapten diphenylcyclopropenone (DPC). These receptors were taken from a woman aged 18-29 years with alopecia areata. Some clones in this sample may be carry-over from other donors' samples.

The chain combines TRBV4-3 with TRBJ1-1; D unclear. V lost 0 bases to trimming and J lost 0 bases, with 8 bases between them. The germline CDR1 and CDR2 sequences are LGHNA and YSLEER. CDR3 size: 15 residues. CDR3: CASSQEYGLNTEAFF. The CDR3 nucleotides are TGCGCCAGCAGCCAAGAGTACGGACTGAACACTGAAGCTTTCTTT.

This clonotype has just a few counts. J is TRBJ1-6 and V is TRBV4-2; D possibly corresponds to TRBD1 (6 bases). Germline V gene data show CDR1 as LGHNA and CDR2 as YNFKEQ. The V end was cut by 0 bases, the J end by 6 bases, with 15 bases between. There are 17 residues in the CDR3. CDR3 sequence (DNA): TGTGCCAGCAGCCAAGATCTAGGACAGAGACTTAATTCACCCCTCCACTTT. It is translated as CASSQDLGQRLNSPLHF.

The chain links TRBV7-8 to TRBJ2-3; tentatively, D is TRBD1 or TRBD2 (7 bases each). V lost 3 bases to trimming and J lost 6 bases, with 10 bases between them. Germline CDR1 SGHVS, CDR2 FQNEAQ. The CDR3 has 13 residues. The CDR3 here is CASSFQGGDTQYF. CDR3 bases: TGTGCCAGCAGCTTTCAGGGGGGGGATACGCAGTATTTT.

This clonotype came up a few times. V gene TRBV20-1 combines with J gene TRBJ2-5; no clear D gene. Looked up from germline, CDR1 is DFQATT and CDR2 is SNEGSKA (reference sequence). V was trimmed by 2 bases and J by 1 base, leaving 8 bases between them. CDR3 length: 13 amino acids. CDR3 sequence reads: CSARSTIQETQYF. For the CDR3, the DNA is TGCAGTGCTAGAAGCACAATCCAAGAGACCCAGTACTTC.

This clonotype was seen repeatedly, ten times or more. The CDR3 sequence is CASSSGPTNNEQFF. DNA for the CDR3: TGTGCCAGCAGCTCGGGACCAACGAACAATGAGCAGTTCTTC. This chain connects TRBV7-2 to TRBJ2-1; perhaps D is TRBD1 or TRBD2 (5 bases each). Germline CDR1 and CDR2: SGHTA and FQGNSA. Trimming shortened V by 4 bases and J by 5 bases, and 12 bases separated the two germline ends. The CDR3 spans 14 residues. The variable domain in full, with the rest retrieved from reference TRBV7-2 and TRBJ2-1, is GAGVSQSPSNKVTEKGKDVELRCDPISGHTALYWYRQSLGQGLEFLIYFQGNSAPDKSGLPSDRFSAERTGGSVSTLTIQRTQQEDSAVYLCASSSGPTNNEQFFGPGTRLTVL.

This chain uses TRBV7-2 with TRBJ2-3; D might be TRBD2 (5 bases). CDR1 is SGHTA and CDR2 is FQGNSA in the germline V gene. The CDR3 totals 17 residues. Trimming shortened V by 5 bases and J by 0 bases, and 18 bases separated the two germline ends. CDR3 nucleotide sequence: TGTGCCAGCAGCCTACGGCGCGCCGGGATTAGCACAGATACGCAGTATTTT. Its translation is CASSLRRAGISTDTQYF.

The chain joins TRBV28 to TRBJ1-2, with 11 bases lining up with TRBD1. V trimming: 5 bases; J trimming: 4 bases; junction bases outside the gene matches: 9. Germline-derived CDR1 and CDR2 are MDHEN and SYDVKM. This CDR3 comprises 16 residues. In DNA, the CDR3 is TGTGCCAGCAGTCCCGGGACAGGGGGGAGGGGCTATGGCTACACCTTC. Its protein product is CASSPGTGGRGYGYTF.